This TCR beta chain derives from a study of cytomegalovirus exposure and HLA in healthy donors. Amplification used 60 Vbeta primers and 13 Jbeta primers. TCRdb's table, derived via immunoSEQ multiplex PCR, lists solely in-frame clones and lacks some. The sample holds about 130,000 clones, approximately 17% seen once. The CDR3 runs 15 residues. With 3 bases removed from V and 6 bases from J, the gap between germline ends came to 16 bases. Germline V lookup: CDR1 LGHNA, CDR2 YNFKEQ. Broader study findings: A later analysis linked 15,000 to 20,000 TCR beta sequences to HLA alleles at 0.05 false discovery rate.

Concerning this clone itself: The antigen is unknown.

The source of this sequence is a female donor in good health and CMV-seropositive. V is TRBV4-2 and J is TRBJ2-3; D is unclear. The sample taken for sequencing was PBMCs. The CDR3: CASSHRIGGVDTQYF. In DNA, the CDR3 is TGTGCCAGCAGCCATCGAATTGGCGGCGTCGATACGCAGTATTTT.